This record looks at one T cell receptor (beta chain) sequence and its context. Its cognate antigen has yet to be identified. Base qualities are not provided; no much larger clone lies one nucleotide away. The protocol used for the library was the immunoSEQ multiplex PCR assay. Adaptive Biotechnologies carried out TCRB amplification, library preparation, sequencing and preliminary bioinformatics at Survey level resolution. For TCRB sequencing, genomic DNA from the sorted cTfh populations was amplified by multiplex PCR. Per the original workflow: Clonality was computed in R as 1 minus normalized Shannon entropy; the Gini index was calculated with the R package ineq. To get the overlap score, the summed counts of shared sequences were divided by the total counts of all sequences in both of the compared samples. Significance of shared clonotypes was assessed by Fisher's exact test, with a theoretical repertoire of 10^7 TCRB sequences assumed. In its TCRdb copy, this immuneACCESS table keeps in-frame sequences only and misses some clones. Where compared with another copy, unresolved V genes explain less than half of these, and the others have no known cause. D and trimming were read from the DNA, whereas the V and J calls and clone size are those reported in that table. This sample lists roughly 5,000 clones; 70% to 85% were detected once. The ten most abundant clones make up 2% to 2.5% of the sample.

This entry comes from a study of follicular helper T cells after annual influenza vaccination (dated 2017 in TCRdb). About the full investigation: After each seasonal influenza vaccination, blood was collected on days 0, 7 and 28. Some subjects were followed across successive annual vaccinations spanning the 2013-2014, 2014-2015 and 2015-2016 seasons to study recall of cTfh clones. One week after vaccination, a second recruited cohort of about a dozen subjects (Table S1) displayed a similar ICOS+CD38+ cTfh response. Multi-year samples were available from six subjects, with four subjects covering two vaccination seasons and two subjects covering three seasons. The 2015 samples were processed right after collection, while the 2013-2014 samples were cryopreserved. Study-wide findings and limitations: Because only about 9.5-22% of the analyzed cells gave productive TCRB sequences, there was no way to sample rare clonotypes. A recurrent oligoclonal ICOS+CD38+ cTfh response containing tetramer and AIM influenza-specific clonotypes was recalled by successive annual vaccinations. Day 7 ICOS+CD38+ clones were most often found later in ICOS-CD38- cTfh, suggesting that subset may serve as a memory reservoir. ICOS+CD38+ cTfh clonality correlated with the frequency of that population, and its change correlated with the change in circulating plasmablast frequency.

The CDR3 numbers 14 residues from cysteine through phenylalanine. Only the CDR3 portion is preserved as DNA: 42 bases, with reading frame beginning at the first base. CDR1 SGHTA and CDR2 FQGTGA were looked up in the germline V gene. Ends trimmed: V by 5 bases, J by 4 bases; bases unmatched to a gene: 6. Taken with the paper, the label for time point translates to: 2015-2016 season, pre-vaccination. TCRB sequencing was used to follow sorted CD4 subsets from the blood of adults before and after they were given the seasonal inactivated influenza vaccine (Fluvarix). To be eligible, subjects had to live in the community and must not have received influenza vaccine in the previous 6 months. Influenza vaccine contraindications, substance abuse, HIV/AIDS, active malignancy, immunomodulatory medication and active illness such as respiratory infection were included among the exclusion criteria. At each time point, about 35 to 110 mL of blood was collected. Circulating Tfh were defined as non-naive CD4+CXCR5+PD-1+ cells and sorted into ICOS+CD38+ and ICOS-CD38- fractions. PBMC were isolated using Ficoll-Paque PLUS or SepMate separation. Before DNA extraction, cell subsets were sorted from PBMC on a BD FACS Aria.

This receptor chain uses TRBV7-3 and TRBJ2-3; 7 bases in the middle match TRBD1. This sequence was found in an adult who received the influenza vaccine. The specimen comprised CXCR5+ CD38- circulating T follicular helper cells from blood, sampled on the day of influenza vaccination. The cell subset or site label on this specimen signifies: circulating Tfh, non-naive CD4+CXCR5+PD-1+ (ICOS+CD38+ or ICOS-CD38-). The CDR3 amino acid sequence is: CASSATGFADTQYF. The nucleotide sequence reads TGTGCCAGCAGCGCGACAGGGTTTGCAGATACGCAGTATTTT.